This T cell receptor beta chain was captured by sequencing in a study of blood T cell repertoires in COVID-19. At the level of the study: Italy, Spain and the United States were the sources of the convalescent and acute COVID-19 samples. PBMCs, B-cell-depleted T cells, or T cells were the source of the cDNA or gDNA that made up the material.

The germline V gene encodes CDR1 ENHRY and CDR2 SYGVKD. Deletions cut 3 bases from V and 2 bases from J, with 13 bases between. This CDR3 contains 15 residues. How the authors handled the data: Using reference gene primer amplification, nucleated cell counts were estimated. Sequencing was performed with immunoSEQ multiplex PCR; in TCRdb, only in-frame clones are kept and a portion is missing. That table supplies the V and J calls and clone size; D and trimming were determined from the DNA. The repertoire holds 15,000 to 20,000 clones, with 89% as singletons. The chain joins TRBV10-3 to TRBJ1-1, with D maybe TRBD1 (6 bases). This receptor was identified in a man in his sixties with active COVID-19. The sequencing sample was made of peripheral blood. This CDR3 is CAISDRGGYNTEAFF. The CDR3 region has the DNA TGTGCCATCAGTGATAGGGGGGGTTACAACACTGAAGCTTTCTTT.